These T cell receptor beta chains were read from a single sample in a study of T-cell reconstitution after alpha-beta-depleted transplantation in children. One entry per CDR3 protein, called by TCRdb with MiXCR from the PCR reads. Found here are approximately 110,000 distinct CDR3 sequences, 20% to 25% of them singletons; the top ten hold under 12%. Sequencing used PBMCs, mostly from graft donor cells, obtained 180 days after TCRalphabeta/CD19-depleted stem cell transplant. The receptors were gathered from a male patient between 2 and 15 years old who had a stem cell transplant for chronic granulomatous disease, so the T cells may come from the graft donor. CDR3s include the opening cysteine and the closing phenylalanine or tryptophan. Each record gives: V gene, J gene, D gene, clone size, CDR3 protein, CDR3 DNA. A D gene is named only where the DNA matches it firmly. Size is stated for part of the rows, as once, few or many counts, or as a class when the clone is expanded.

V gene: TRBV2
J gene: TRBJ2-7
D gene: NA
clone size: many
CDR3 protein: CAGTSGQNYEQYF
CDR3 DNA: TGTGCCGGGACTTCGGGACAGAACTACGAGCAGTACTTC

V gene: TRBV7-6
J gene: TRBJ1-1
D gene: NA
clone size: NA
CDR3 protein: CASSLSATANTEAFF
CDR3 DNA: TGTGCCAGCAGCTTATCAGCGACAGCTAACACTGAAGCTTTCTTT

V gene: TRBV5-1
J gene: TRBJ2-1
D gene: NA
clone size: many
CDR3 protein: CASSPGGTRGQFF
CDR3 DNA: TGCGCCAGCAGCCCCGGCGGGACTCGTGGGCAGTTCTTC

V gene: TRBV28
J gene: TRBJ1-4
D gene: TRBD1
clone size: NA
CDR3 protein: CASSFRTGDEKLFF
CDR3 DNA: TGTGCCAGCAGTTTCCGGACAGGGGATGAAAAACTGTTTTTT

V gene: TRBV12-3/TRBV12-4
J gene: TRBJ2-3
D gene: NA
clone size: NA
CDR3 protein: CASSFLGGPADAQYF
CDR3 DNA: TGTGCCAGCAGTTTCTTGGGGGGCCCGGCGGATGCGCAGTATTTT

V gene: TRBV6-2/TRBV6-3
J gene: TRBJ2-1
D gene: NA
clone size: few
CDR3 protein: CASSDEPPWNEQFF
CDR3 DNA: TGTGCCAGCAGTGACGAGCCGCCGTGGAATGAGCAGTTCTTC

V gene: TRBV15
J gene: TRBJ2-3
D gene: TRBD2
clone size: many
CDR3 protein: CATSSPKREPDTQYF
CDR3 DNA: TGTGCCACCAGCAGTCCAAAGCGGGAGCCAGATACGCAGTATTTT

V gene: TRBV12-3/TRBV12-4
J gene: TRBJ2-7
D gene: NA
clone size: NA
CDR3 protein: CASSFAHEQYF
CDR3 DNA: TGTGCCAGCAGTTTTGCCCACGAGCAGTACTTC

V gene: TRBV5-1
J gene: TRBJ1-2
D gene: NA
clone size: many
CDR3 protein: CASSSRDGVDYTF
CDR3 DNA: TGCGCCAGCAGCTCCCGGGACGGAGTTGACTACACCTTC

V gene: TRBV5-1
J gene: TRBJ1-2
D gene: NA
clone size: many
CDR3 protein: CASSERSGVYGYTF
CDR3 DNA: TGCGCCAGCAGCGAAAGGTCGGGGGTATATGGCTACACCTTC

V gene: TRBV7-2
J gene: TRBJ1-2
D gene: NA
clone size: few
CDR3 protein: CASSLTASTVYGYTF
CDR3 DNA: TGTGCCAGCAGCTTGACAGCTTCTACGGTCTATGGCTACACCTTC

V gene: TRBV12-3/TRBV12-4
J gene: TRBJ2-5
D gene: TRBD1
clone size: many
CDR3 protein: CASSLGTGAETQYF
CDR3 DNA: TGTGCCAGCAGTTTGGGGACAGGGGCAGAGACCCAGTACTTC

V gene: TRBV7-8
J gene: TRBJ2-1
D gene: TRBD1
clone size: few
CDR3 protein: CASSLAGQGTNEQFF
CDR3 DNA: TGTGCCAGCAGCTTAGCGGGACAGGGGACCAATGAGCAGTTCTTC

V gene: TRBV6-5
J gene: TRBJ2-3
D gene: NA
clone size: NA
CDR3 protein: CASSYGGKIGGLRDTQYF
CDR3 DNA: TGTGCCAGCAGTTACGGGGGCAAGATAGGCGGCCTCCGAGATACGCAGTATTTT

V gene: TRBV7-9
J gene: TRBJ2-5
D gene: NA
clone size: NA
CDR3 protein: CASSSLGTVPETQYF
CDR3 DNA: TGTGCCAGCAGCTCCCTGGGGACGGTCCCCGAGACCCAGTACTTC

V gene: TRBV29-1
J gene: TRBJ2-7
D gene: NA
clone size: many
CDR3 protein: CSVEVKDSYEQYF
CDR3 DNA: TGCAGCGTTGAGGTGAAGGATTCCTACGAGCAGTACTTC

V gene: TRBV7-8
J gene: TRBJ1-1
D gene: NA
clone size: many
CDR3 protein: CASSLAAAGKTEAFF
CDR3 DNA: TGTGCCAGCAGCTTAGCGGCGGCCGGGAAAACTGAAGCTTTCTTT

V gene: TRBV20-1
J gene: TRBJ1-6
D gene: NA
clone size: few
CDR3 protein: CSARDYTFNSPLHF
CDR3 DNA: TGCAGTGCTAGAGATTATACGTTTAATTCACCCCTCCACTTT

V gene: TRBV5-1
J gene: TRBJ1-1
D gene: TRBD1
clone size: many
CDR3 protein: CASSPGQAGTEAFF
CDR3 DNA: TGCGCCAGCAGCCCCGGACAGGCGGGCACTGAAGCTTTCTTT

V gene: TRBV18
J gene: TRBJ2-1
D gene: NA
clone size: NA
CDR3 protein: CASSDRWEQLF
CDR3 DNA: TGTGCCAGCTCGGATCGTTGGGAGCAGCTCTTC

V gene: TRBV7-2
J gene: TRBJ2-3
D gene: NA
clone size: NA
CDR3 protein: CASGGRDTQYF
CDR3 DNA: TGTGCCAGCGGAGGTAGGGATACGCAGTATTTT

V gene: TRBV7-9
J gene: TRBJ2-1
D gene: NA
clone size: NA
CDR3 protein: CASSTRLVSYNEQFF
CDR3 DNA: TGTGCCAGCAGCACTCGACTAGTGTCCTACAATGAGCAGTTCTTC

V gene: TRBV5-1
J gene: TRBJ2-1
D gene: NA
clone size: few
CDR3 protein: CASSSRDFPYNEQFF
CDR3 DNA: TGCGCCAGCAGCTCCCGGGACTTCCCTTACAATGAGCAGTTCTTC

V gene: TRBV5-1
J gene: TRBJ2-1
D gene: NA
clone size: once
CDR3 protein: CASSLGINEQFF
CDR3 DNA: TGCGCCAGCAGCTTGGGTATTAATGAGCAGTTCTTC

V gene: TRBV14
J gene: TRBJ2-3
D gene: TRBD1
clone size: many
CDR3 protein: CASSPQGRDTQYF
CDR3 DNA: TGTGCCAGCAGTCCACAGGGGAGAGATACGCAGTATTTT

V gene: TRBV12-3/TRBV12-4
J gene: TRBJ2-1
D gene: NA
clone size: few
CDR3 protein: CASSLTRPFNEQFF
CDR3 DNA: TGTGCCAGCAGTTTAACCCGTCCCTTCAATGAGCAGTTCTTC

V gene: TRBV6-1
J gene: TRBJ1-1
D gene: TRBD1
clone size: many
CDR3 protein: CASRRTGGADEAFF
CDR3 DNA: TGTGCCAGCAGAAGGACAGGGGGCGCCGATGAAGCTTTCTTT

V gene: TRBV28
J gene: TRBJ2-7
D gene: TRBD1
clone size: few
CDR3 protein: CASRTGVYEQYF
CDR3 DNA: TGTGCCAGCAGGACAGGGGTGTACGAGCAGTACTTC

V gene: TRBV20-1
J gene: TRBJ1-5
D gene: TRBD1
clone size: NA
CDR3 protein: CSASWTGISNQPQHF
CDR3 DNA: TGCAGTGCTAGTTGGACAGGGATTAGCAATCAGCCCCAGCATTTT

V gene: TRBV4-3
J gene: TRBJ2-1
D gene: TRBD2
clone size: few
CDR3 protein: CASSQVIGGWYEQFF
CDR3 DNA: TGCGCCAGCAGCCAAGTCATCGGGGGGTGGTATGAGCAGTTCTTC

V gene: TRBV29-1
J gene: TRBJ2-1
D gene: NA
clone size: NA
CDR3 protein: CSVEGSWGSGTSGVRLF
CDR3 DNA: NA

V gene: TRBV12-3/TRBV12-4
J gene: TRBJ2-1
D gene: TRBD2
clone size: many
CDR3 protein: CASSLAGGQNNEQFF
CDR3 DNA: TGTGCCAGCAGTTTAGCGGGAGGGCAGAACAATGAGCAGTTCTTC

V gene: TRBV27
J gene: TRBJ2-7
D gene: NA
clone size: NA
CDR3 protein: CASSTLGAEQYF
CDR3 DNA: TGTGCCAGCAGTACCCTCGGGGCCGAGCAGTACTTC

V gene: TRBV6-5
J gene: TRBJ2-5
D gene: NA
clone size: many
CDR3 protein: CASSYSPGSQETQYF
CDR3 DNA: TGTGCCAGCAGTTACTCTCCAGGGAGCCAAGAGACCCAGTACTTC

V gene: TRBV20-1
J gene: TRBJ1-5
D gene: TRBD1
clone size: many
CDR3 protein: CSATFQGAPFNQPQHF
CDR3 DNA: TGCAGTGCCACGTTTCAGGGGGCTCCTTTCAATCAGCCCCAGCATTTT

V gene: TRBV15
J gene: TRBJ2-1
D gene: NA
clone size: NA
CDR3 protein: CATSRTYNEQFF
CDR3 DNA: TGTGCCACCAGCAGGACCTACAATGAGCAGTTCTTC

V gene: TRBV10-3
J gene: TRBJ1-1
D gene: NA
clone size: few
CDR3 protein: CAIKQGNTEAFF
CDR3 DNA: TGTGCCATCAAGCAGGGTAACACTGAAGCTTTCTTT

V gene: TRBV7-9
J gene: TRBJ1-2
D gene: TRBD1
clone size: many
CDR3 protein: CASSLGQGGYTF
CDR3 DNA: TGTGCCAGCAGCTTGGGACAGGGTGGCTACACCTTC

V gene: TRBV7-8
J gene: TRBJ2-7
D gene: TRBD1
clone size: few
CDR3 protein: CASSLGQSYYEQYF
CDR3 DNA: TGTGCCAGCAGCTTGGGACAGTCCTACTACGAGCAGTACTTC

V gene: TRBV5-1
J gene: TRBJ2-5
D gene: NA
clone size: NA
CDR3 protein: CASSLDFETQYF
CDR3 DNA: TGCGCCAGCAGCTTGGACTTCGAGACCCAGTACTTC

V gene: TRBV15
J gene: TRBJ1-5
D gene: NA
clone size: many
CDR3 protein: CATQTVSNQPQHF
CDR3 DNA: TGTGCCACCCAGACCGTTAGCAATCAGCCCCAGCATTTT

V gene: TRBV5-1
J gene: TRBJ1-2
D gene: TRBD1
clone size: many
CDR3 protein: CASSSTLTGNLGYTF
CDR3 DNA: TGCGCCAGCAGCTCGACACTGACAGGGAACCTTGGCTACACCTTC

V gene: TRBV20-1
J gene: TRBJ2-2
D gene: NA
clone size: NA
CDR3 protein: CSARAVPANTGELFF
CDR3 DNA: TGCAGTGCTAGAGCCGTACCAGCGAACACCGGGGAGCTGTTTTTT

V gene: TRBV4-2
J gene: TRBJ2-7
D gene: NA
clone size: many
CDR3 protein: CASSQELRGYEQYF
CDR3 DNA: TGTGCCAGCAGCCAAGAGTTAAGGGGGTATGAGCAGTACTTC

V gene: TRBV20-1
J gene: TRBJ2-3
D gene: NA
clone size: many
CDR3 protein: CSASIIPVYTDTQYF
CDR3 DNA: TGCAGTGCTAGTATAATCCCGGTTTACACAGATACGCAGTATTTT

V gene: TRBV7-2
J gene: TRBJ2-1
D gene: NA
clone size: many
CDR3 protein: CASSLGANEQFF
CDR3 DNA: TGTGCCAGCAGCTTAGGGGCCAATGAGCAGTTCTTC

V gene: TRBV5-4
J gene: TRBJ2-5
D gene: NA
clone size: NA
CDR3 protein: CASSRGPTETQYF
CDR3 DNA: TGTGCCAGCAGCCGGGGACCGACAGAGACCCAGTACTTC

V gene: TRBV20-1
J gene: TRBJ2-1
D gene: NA
clone size: many
CDR3 protein: CSARANHEQFF
CDR3 DNA: TGCAGTGCTAGAGCTAACCATGAGCAGTTCTTC

V gene: TRBV12-3/TRBV12-4
J gene: TRBJ2-3
D gene: NA
clone size: many
CDR3 protein: CASSLKRLMAGGTDTQYF
CDR3 DNA: TGTGCCAGCAGTTTGAAGCGGTTAATGGCAGGGGGCACAGATACGCAGTATTTT

V gene: TRBV7-6
J gene: TRBJ2-2
D gene: NA
clone size: few
CDR3 protein: CASSLGGLTGELFF
CDR3 DNA: TGTGCCAGCAGCTTAGGGGGTTTGACCGGGGAGCTGTTTTTT

V gene: TRBV6-2/TRBV6-3
J gene: TRBJ2-3
D gene: TRBD2
clone size: few
CDR3 protein: CASSRRLAGVGTGSSTDTQYF
CDR3 DNA: TGTGCCAGCAGCAGGAGACTAGCGGGAGTAGGAACGGGATCTAGCACAGATACGCAGTATTTT

V gene: TRBV4-3
J gene: TRBJ2-7
D gene: NA
clone size: NA
CDR3 protein: CASSQGSTGKVYEQYF
CDR3 DNA: TGCGCCAGCAGCCAAGGTAGTACAGGGAAGGTATACGAGCAGTACTTC

V gene: TRBV6-5
J gene: TRBJ2-1
D gene: NA
clone size: NA
CDR3 protein: CASSLSPEGNEQFF
CDR3 DNA: TGTGCCAGCAGTTTATCCCCAGAGGGGAATGAGCAGTTCTTC

V gene: TRBV20-1
J gene: TRBJ2-3
D gene: TRBD2
clone size: many
CDR3 protein: CSAAGGLAVDTQYF
CDR3 DNA: TGCAGTGCTGCCGGTGGACTAGCAGTGGATACGCAGTATTTT

V gene: TRBV5-1
J gene: TRBJ2-7
D gene: NA
clone size: few
CDR3 protein: CASSLEALVNSYEQYF
CDR3 DNA: TGCGCCAGCAGCTTGGAGGCTCTAGTGAACTCCTACGAGCAGTACTTC

V gene: TRBV20-1
J gene: TRBJ2-1
D gene: TRBD1
clone size: many
CDR3 protein: CSARGTAYNEQFF
CDR3 DNA: TGCAGTGCTAGGGGGACAGCCTACAATGAGCAGTTCTTC

V gene: TRBV28
J gene: TRBJ2-1
D gene: NA
clone size: few
CDR3 protein: CASSLRGLRGQRYNEQFF
CDR3 DNA: TGTGCCAGCAGCCTTCGTGGCCTGAGGGGACAACGTTACAATGAGCAGTTCTTC

V gene: TRBV12-3/TRBV12-4
J gene: TRBJ2-5
D gene: NA
clone size: NA
CDR3 protein: CASSFVVVGATKETQYF
CDR3 DNA: TGTGCCAGCAGTTTTGTTGTCGTGGGGGCTACAAAAGAGACCCAGTACTTC

V gene: TRBV5-1
J gene: TRBJ2-1
D gene: TRBD1
clone size: many
CDR3 protein: CASSPGQGSYNEQFF
CDR3 DNA: TGCGCCAGCAGCCCGGGACAGGGGTCCTACAATGAGCAGTTCTTC